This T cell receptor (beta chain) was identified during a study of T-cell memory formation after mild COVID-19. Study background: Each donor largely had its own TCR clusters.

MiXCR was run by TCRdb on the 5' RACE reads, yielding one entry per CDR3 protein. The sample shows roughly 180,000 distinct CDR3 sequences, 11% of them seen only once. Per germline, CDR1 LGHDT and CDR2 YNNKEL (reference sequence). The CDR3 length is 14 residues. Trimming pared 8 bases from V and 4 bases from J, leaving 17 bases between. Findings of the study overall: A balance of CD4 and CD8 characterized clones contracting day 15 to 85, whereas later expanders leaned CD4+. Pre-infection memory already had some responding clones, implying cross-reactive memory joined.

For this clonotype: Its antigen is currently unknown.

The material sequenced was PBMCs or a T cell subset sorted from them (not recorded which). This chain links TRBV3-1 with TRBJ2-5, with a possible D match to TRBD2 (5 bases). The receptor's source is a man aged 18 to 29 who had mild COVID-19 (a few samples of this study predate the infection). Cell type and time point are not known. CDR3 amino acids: CASVDSYPVETQYF. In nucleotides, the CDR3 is TGTGCCAGCGTGGACTCCTACCCGGTAGAGACCCAGTACTTC.